What follows is one T cell receptor (beta chain) and its context. This entry belongs to a study of blood T cell repertoires in COVID-19. This CDR3 contains 14 residues. The V segment lost 4 bases and the J segment 14 bases; nucleotides outside the gene matches: 10. Germline CDR1 and CDR2: SGHRS and YFSETQ. The data were produced by immunoSEQ multiplex PCR, yet TCRdb's version contains in-frame clones alone and is incomplete. Found here are tens of thousands of clones, roughly four fifths of them singletons; the top ten hold approximately 12%. The sample consisted of peripheral blood. This rearrangement joins TRBV5-1 to TRBJ2-1, with 12 bases fitting TRBD2. The origin of this receptor is a man older than 75 with acute or convalescent COVID-19. Written as DNA, the CDR3 is TGCGCCAGCAGCCCGTGGACTAGCGGGGTTCGAAAGTTCTTC. Translating it yields CASSPWTSGVRKFF.